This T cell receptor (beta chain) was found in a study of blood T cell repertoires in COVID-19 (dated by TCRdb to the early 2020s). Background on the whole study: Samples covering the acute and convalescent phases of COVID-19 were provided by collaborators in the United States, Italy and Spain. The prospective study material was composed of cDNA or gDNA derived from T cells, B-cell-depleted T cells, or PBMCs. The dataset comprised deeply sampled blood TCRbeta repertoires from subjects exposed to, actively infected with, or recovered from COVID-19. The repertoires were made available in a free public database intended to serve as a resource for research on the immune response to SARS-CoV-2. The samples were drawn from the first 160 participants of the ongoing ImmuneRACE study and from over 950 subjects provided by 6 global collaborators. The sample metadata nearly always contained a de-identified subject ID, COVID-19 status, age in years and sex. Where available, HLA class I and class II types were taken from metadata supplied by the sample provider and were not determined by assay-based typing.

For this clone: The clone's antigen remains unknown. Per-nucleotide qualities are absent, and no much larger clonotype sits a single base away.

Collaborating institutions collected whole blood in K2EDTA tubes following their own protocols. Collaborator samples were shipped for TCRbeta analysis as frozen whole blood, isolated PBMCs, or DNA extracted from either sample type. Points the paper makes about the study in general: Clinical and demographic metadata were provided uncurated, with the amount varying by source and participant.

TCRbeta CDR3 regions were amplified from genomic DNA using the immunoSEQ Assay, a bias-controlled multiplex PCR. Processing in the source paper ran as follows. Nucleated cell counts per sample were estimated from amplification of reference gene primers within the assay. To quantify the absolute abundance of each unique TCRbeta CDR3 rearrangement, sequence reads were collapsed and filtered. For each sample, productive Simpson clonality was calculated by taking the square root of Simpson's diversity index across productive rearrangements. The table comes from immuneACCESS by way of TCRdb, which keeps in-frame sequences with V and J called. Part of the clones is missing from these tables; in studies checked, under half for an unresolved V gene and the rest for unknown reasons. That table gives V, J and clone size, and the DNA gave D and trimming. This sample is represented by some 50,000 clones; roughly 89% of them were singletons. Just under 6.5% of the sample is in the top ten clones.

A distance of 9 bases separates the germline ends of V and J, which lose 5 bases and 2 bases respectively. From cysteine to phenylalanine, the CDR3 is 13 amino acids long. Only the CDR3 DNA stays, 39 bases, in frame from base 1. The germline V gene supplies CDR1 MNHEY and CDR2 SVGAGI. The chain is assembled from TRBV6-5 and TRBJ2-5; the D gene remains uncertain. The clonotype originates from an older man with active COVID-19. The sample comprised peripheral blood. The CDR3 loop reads CASSTQRQETQYF. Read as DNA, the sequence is TGTGCCAGCAGTACCCAGAGGCAAGAGACCCAGTACTTC.